One and the same sample provided the 32 T cell receptor beta chains below, sequenced in a study of vaccination and CD4 T cells after COVID-19. Treatment noted: approximately 11-day PBMC culture with coronavirus spike peptide pools or control peptides (ViraFEST assay). No antigen is known for these receptors. Researchers used the Oncomine TCR Beta short-read assay to sequence DNA from cultured CD4+ T cells. In TCRdb, the PCR reads were re-called with MiXCR into one record per CDR3 protein. Here the sample spans fewer than 7,000 distinct CDR3 sequences, nearly 70% being singletons. Sequencing used CD4+ T cells from blood, cultured in vitro. These receptors originate from a human donor who had recovered from COVID-19.

This chain uses TRBV11-3 with TRBJ1-2, with 8 bases lining up with TRBD1. The CDR3 is 15 amino acids. Germline CDR1 SGHNT, CDR2 YENEEA. V shed 5 bases and J 2 bases; nucleotides not matched to a gene: 7. The CDR3 reads CASSPTGGLNYGYTF. The CDR3 DNA follows: TGTGCCAGCAGCCCTACAGGGGGATTAAACTATGGCTACACCTTC.

The rearrangement links TRBV20-1 to TRBJ2-3, with D tentatively TRBD2 (6 bases). The CDR3 extends over 14 amino acids. Germline V gives CDR1 DFQATT, CDR2 SNEGSKA (reference sequence). V lost 0 bases and J lost 8, with 15 bases in between. CDR3 sequence (DNA): TGCAGTGCTAGAGATCAGCAGCGGGCCATTACGCAGTATTTT. This sequence encodes CSARDQQRAITQYF.

The chain couples TRBV6-1 to TRBJ2-7; possible D gene TRBD1, 5 bases. Germline assignment: CDR1 MNHNS and CDR2 SASEGT. Trimming pared 6 bases from V and 2 bases from J, leaving 14 bases between. CDR3 length: 14 residues. This CDR3 is CASRETATTYEQYF. The CDR3 DNA reads as TGTGCCAGCAGGGAGACAGCCACGACCTACGAGCAGTACTTC.

This clonotype was counted only a few times. CDR3: CASSDRGAAYNSPLHF. The CDR3 DNA sequence: TGTGCCAGCAGCGACAGGGGGGCGGCCTATAATTCACCCCTCCACTTT. The chain recombines TRBV6-2 or TRBV6-3 with TRBJ1-6; 9 bases align to TRBD1. The CDR3 extends over 16 amino acids. Germline V lookup: CDR1 MNHEY, CDR2 SVGEGT. V was pared by 6 bases and J by 2 bases, with 5 bases of the junction left unmatched.

V and J are TRBV11-3 and TRBJ2-5, with D perhaps matching TRBD2 (5 bases). This CDR3 is built from 13 residues. Trimming shortened V by 5 bases and J by 1 base, and 8 bases separated the two germline ends. Germline assignment: CDR1 SGHNT and CDR2 YENEEA. CDR3 sequence reads: CASSQTSQETQYF. The CDR3 bases are TGTGCCAGCAGCCAAACTAGCCAAGAGACCCAGTACTTC.

V is TRBV6-1 and J is TRBJ1-1; D gene uncertain. Per germline, CDR1 MNHNS and CDR2 SASEGT. Trimming took off 7 bases at V and 8 bases at J, with 17 bases between the two ends. The CDR3 has 13 residues. The CDR3 is CASTAPIAREAFF. DNA of the CDR3: TGTGCCAGCACCGCGCCAATTGCTCGGGAAGCTTTCTTT.

Points on this clonotype: One end of the junction fails to match germline, which may point to a read error. The V call is TRBV6-1, the J call TRBJ1-2; D is uncertain. This CDR3 spans 13 amino acids. Germline CDR1 MNHNS, CDR2 SASEGT. This chain's CDR3 is CAISERRDYGYTF. CDR3 bases: TGTGCCATCAGTGAAAGAAGAGACTATGGCTACACCTTC.

V and J are TRBV20-1 and TRBJ1-1; 7 positions match TRBD1. Germline values: CDR1 DFQATT, CDR2 SNEGSKA (reference sequence). There are 16 residues in the CDR3. Losses at the gene ends were 4 bases for V and 0 bases for J; bases not matched to a gene: 11. The CDR3 here is CSAMTPPGQMNTEAFF. CDR3 bases: TGCAGTGCTATGACCCCCCCGGGACAGATGAACACTGAAGCTTTCTTT.

This clonotype was counted between two and nine times. The chain links TRBV20-1 to TRBJ2-2; perhaps TRBD2 as D (5 bases). The CDR3 totals 14 residues. V was clipped by 4 bases and J by 1 base, with 10 bases between them. In germline, CDR1 is DFQATT, CDR2 SNEGSKA (reference sequence). CDR3 region: CSAKDFRNTGELFF. The CDR3 nucleotides read TGCAGTGCTAAGGACTTTCGGAACACCGGGGAGCTGTTTTTT.

V is TRBV21-1 and J is TRBJ2-7; TRBD1, as called in the table, went unchecked against the DNA. TRBV21-1 is annotated as a pseudogene. The length of the CDR3 is 15 residues. The CDR3 coding sequence is TGTGCCAGCAGCAAAGAAGGGACCCCCTCCTACGAGCAGTACTTC. Translation: CASSKEGTPSYEQYF.

The CDR3 nucleotides read TGCAGTGCTAGGGCGGCGTATAGCAATCAGCCCCAGCATTTT. This translates into CSARAAYSNQPQHF. This chain connects TRBV20-1 to TRBJ1-5; D is unresolved. Deletions cut 3 bases from V and 0 bases from J, with 9 bases between. Germline V gene sequence: CDR1 DFQATT, CDR2 SNEGSKA (reference sequence). The CDR3 has 14 residues.

This chain joins TRBV6-5 and TRBJ1-1, with unresolved D. The CDR3 loop spans 15 amino acids. The germline V gene has CDR1 MNHEY and CDR2 SVGAGI. With 0 bases removed from V and 6 bases from J, the gap between germline ends came to 14 bases. CDR3 DNA: TGTGCCAGCAGTTACTCCGCCCCCTACGGCGCTGAAGCTTTCTTT. Translation gives CASSYSAPYGAEAFF.

The chain combines TRBV2 with TRBJ1-2; D unclear. This CDR3 comprises 13 residues. CDR1 is SNHLY, CDR2 FYNNEI, per germline. In nucleotides, the CDR3 is TGTGCGGGGTGGCGGGAAGCTGACTATGGCTACACCTTC. Encoded protein: CAGWREADYGYTF.

This clonotype has only a few counts. The chain links TRBV6-1 to TRBJ2-3, with D maybe TRBD2 (5 bases). The CDR3 sequence is 11 residues long. V was pared by 7 bases and J by 8 bases, with 10 bases between. The germline V gene encodes CDR1 MNHNS and CDR2 SASEGT. CDR3 region: CASTYAGTQYF. The CDR3 DNA follows: TGTGCCAGCACCTACGCGGGTACGCAGTATTTT.

The table lists this clonotype with a few counts. The rearrangement joins TRBV6-1 to TRBJ2-3, with D perhaps TRBD1 or TRBD2 (6 bases each). The germline V and J ends were trimmed by 2 bases and 10 bases, with 13 bases remaining between them. The CDR3 length is 13 residues. CDR1 and CDR2 (germline): MNHNS, SASEGT. CDR3 protein: CASSEQGGIAQYF. As DNA, the CDR3 is TGTGCCAGCAGTGAACAAGGGGGGATAGCGCAGTATTTT.

The chain carries TRBV12-3 or TRBV12-4 and TRBJ2-3, with 7 bases matching TRBD1. The CDR3 extends over 16 amino acids. The junction had 9 bases not matched to a gene; V was cut back by 5 bases and J by 1 base. CDR3 protein: CASSPGTAARTDTQYF. CDR3 in DNA: TGTGCCAGCAGTCCCGGGACAGCAGCCCGCACAGATACGCAGTATTTT.

The J gene is TRBJ2-7, the V gene TRBV11-3; the match to TRBD1 covers 10 bases. After removal of 1 base from V and 3 bases from J, the junction contained 0 bases not matched to a gene. Germline CDR1 reads SGHNT; CDR2 reads YENEEA. The CDR3 contains 14 residues. The CDR3: CASSLGTGGYEQYF. Written as DNA, the CDR3 is TGTGCCAGCAGCTTAGGGACAGGGGGCTACGAGCAGTACTTC.

The chain employs TRBV20-1 and TRBJ1-1; D unresolved. CDR3 size: 13 residues. V was shortened by 1 base and J by 8 bases, with 14 bases between the two germline ends. Germline CDR1 is DFQATT and CDR2 is SNEGSKA (reference sequence). CDR3 sequence reads: CSARVPSTVEAFF. The CDR3, as DNA: TGCAGTGCTAGAGTTCCCTCGACGGTAGAAGCTTTCTTT.

This clonotype has a single count. This chain uses TRBV6-2 or TRBV6-3 with TRBJ2-3, with D hard to call. Deletions cut 3 bases from V and 0 bases from J, with 7 bases between. This CDR3 has 14 residues. Germline CDR1 MNHEY, CDR2 SVGEGT. As DNA, the CDR3 is TGTGCCAGCAGTTATTCGATTAGCACAGATACGCAGTATTTT. Translating gives CASSYSISTDTQYF.

This chain links TRBV7-8 with TRBJ2-3; 16 positions match TRBD2. Germline CDR1 and CDR2: SGHVS and FQNEAQ. The CDR3 runs 18 residues. Trimming cost V 1 base and J 4 bases; bases outside gene matches: 5. The CDR3 sequence: CASSLGGLAGGQADTQYF. CDR3 DNA sequence: TGTGCCAGCAGCTTAGGGGGACTAGCGGGAGGGCAGGCAGATACGCAGTATTTT. Variable domain in full (rest from reference TRBV7-8 and TRBJ2-3): GAGVSQSPRYKVAKRGQDVALRCDPISGHVSLFWYQQALGQGPEFLTYFQNEAQLDKSGLPSDRFFAERPEGSVSTLKIQRTQQEDSAVYLCASSLGGLAGGQADTQYFGPGTRLTVL.

A word on this clonotype: At one end the junction does not follow the germline gene, possibly because of a read error. This chain uses TRBV2 with TRBJ2-5, with D tentatively TRBD2 (7 bases). CDR3 length: 12 residues. The germline CDR1 and CDR2 sequences are SNHLY and FYNNEI. In DNA, the CDR3 is TGTGCCAGCAGGGGGGCGGGAGAGGCCCAGTACTTC. As protein: CASRGAGEAQYF.

The chain uses TRBV6-5 and TRBJ1-1; the D gene is possibly TRBD1 (6 bases). The CDR3 runs to 14 residues. Germline assignment: CDR1 MNHEY and CDR2 SVGAGI. V was shortened by 6 bases and J by 4 bases, with 15 bases between the two germline ends. CDR3 DNA: TGTGCCAGCAGATACCCGACAGGTCCCACTGAAGCTTTCTTT. It yields the protein CASRYPTGPTEAFF.

The V gene is TRBV6-1, the J gene TRBJ1-5; 8 bases agree with TRBD1. This CDR3 has 14 amino acids. The germline V gene has CDR1 MNHNS and CDR2 SASEGT. The ends lost 10 bases at V and 1 base at J; junction bases unmatched: 6. CDR3 nucleotides: TGTGCCACTAAAGGGACAGGCAGCAATCAGCCCCAGCATTTT. Translated, it gives CATKGTGSNQPQHF.

The chain links TRBV9 to TRBJ2-3, with 11 bases aligning to TRBD2. V trimming: 4 bases; J trimming: 1 base; junction bases outside the gene matches: 2. The germline V gene encodes CDR1 SGDLS and CDR2 YYNGEE. The CDR3 has 15 residues. The CDR3 bases are TGTGCCAGCAGCCGGGGACTAGCGGGCACAGATACGCAGTATTTT. As protein: CASSRGLAGTDTQYF.

This clonotype was seen only a few times. V is TRBV7-2 and J is TRBJ2-7, with D perhaps matching TRBD1 (5 bases). Germline CDR1 is SGHTA and CDR2 is FQGNSA. The length of the CDR3 is 14 residues. V was clipped by 1 base and J by 2 bases, with 9 bases between them. CDR3: CASSLGRVPYEQYF. Written as DNA, the CDR3 is TGTGCCAGCAGCTTAGGCAGGGTCCCCTACGAGCAGTACTTC. The full variable domain, its missing parts supplied by reference TRBV7-2 and TRBJ2-7, is GAGVSQSPSNKVTEKGKDVELRCDPISGHTALYWYRQSLGQGLEFLIYFQGNSAPDKSGLPSDRFSAERTGGSVSTLTIQRTQQEDSAVYLCASSLGRVPYEQYFGPGTRLTVT.

This chain uses TRBV6-1 with TRBJ2-5; 12 nucleotides agree with TRBD1. This CDR3 region has 15 residues. Losses at the gene ends were 6 bases for V and 0 bases for J; bases not matched to a gene: 2. Germline CDR1 is MNHNS and CDR2 is SASEGT. The CDR3 here is CASSRDRGHQETQYF. CDR3 bases: TGTGCCAGCAGCAGGGACAGGGGGCACCAAGAGACCCAGTACTTC.

This clonotype was observed a handful of times. This chain links TRBV7-2 with TRBJ1-1; D unresolved. Germline CDR1 and CDR2: SGHTA and FQGNSA. This CDR3 is 13 amino acids long. The germline V and J ends were trimmed by 4 bases and 2 bases, with 8 bases remaining between them. The CDR3 DNA reads TGTGCCAGCAGCTCGGACCCCAACACTGAAGCTTTCTTT. Translating it yields CASSSDPNTEAFF.

The chain uses TRBV20-1 and TRBJ1-2, with D maybe TRBD1 (5 bases). V was shortened by 6 bases and J by 3 bases, with 14 bases between the two germline ends. The CDR3 has 13 amino acids. Germline-derived CDR1 and CDR2 are DFQATT and SNEGSKA (reference sequence). The CDR3 sequence: CSALGGLHYGYTF. The CDR3, as DNA: TGCAGTGCCCTGGGGGGACTTCACTATGGCTACACCTTC.

V gene TRBV11-3 combines with J gene TRBJ2-7; D remains ambiguous. V was pared by 5 bases and J by 7 bases, with 18 bases between. This CDR3 contains 14 residues. Germline loops: CDR1 SGHNT, CDR2 YENEEA. This chain's CDR3 is CASSPSRLAREQYF. CDR3 DNA sequence: TGTGCCAGCAGCCCATCCAGACTTGCACGGGAGCAGTACTTC.

The chain carries TRBV7-9 and TRBJ1-1; D not resolved. Germline CDR1 and CDR2: SEHNR and FQNEAQ (reference sequence). V lost 5 bases and J lost 5, with 21 bases in between. This CDR3 is built from 16 residues. CDR3 region: CASSPHKGSGNTEAFF. The CDR3 coding sequence is TGTGCCAGCAGCCCCCATAAGGGTAGTGGAAATACTGAAGCTTTCTTT.

The V gene is TRBV20-1, the J gene TRBJ2-3, with 10 nucleotides matching TRBD2. V gave up 5 bases and J gave up 5 bases; unmatched junction bases: 7. The CDR3 is 14 residues long. Germline V lookup: CDR1 DFQATT, CDR2 SNEGSKA (reference sequence). CDR3 sequence (DNA): TGCAGTGCTGCTCTAGCGGGAGCGGGAGATACGCAGTATTTT. It encodes CSAALAGAGDTQYF.

This clonotype has just one count. The chain combines TRBV10-3 with TRBJ2-3, with D possibly being TRBD1 or TRBD2 (5 bases each). The CDR3 consists of 14 residues. Looked up from germline, CDR1 is ENHRY and CDR2 is SYGVKD. V lost 6 bases, J lost 1 base, and 11 bases lay in between. CDR3 protein: CAIRGTTRTDTQYF. The CDR3 coding sequence is TGTGCCATCAGAGGGACCACCCGCACAGATACGCAGTATTTT.